The T cell receptor beta chain described here comes from a study of blood T cell repertoires in COVID-19. Across the whole study: Acute-phase and convalescent COVID-19 samples originated in the United States, Italy and Spain.

Measured with immunoSEQ multiplex PCR; TCRdb has only the in-frame clones, and not every one. The data show approximately 170,000 clones, with less than 85% seen just once and 9.5% to 15% held by the top ten. Germline CDR1 and CDR2: LGHDT and YNNKEL (reference sequence). This CDR3 has 12 residues. Trimming left V 4 bases short and J 11 bases short, with 14 bases between. Adults between about 18 and 95 years of age took part from approximately 24 US areas. This clone was recorded only once. J is TRBJ1-1 and V is TRBV3-1 (or the pseudogene TRBV3-2); D is undetermined. The sequencing sample was made of PBMCs or T cells enriched from blood (not recorded which). The clonotype was recovered from a man aged 50 to 60 who had recovered from COVID-19. Written as DNA, the CDR3 is TGTGCCAGCAGCCGGTCATTGGGGAGGGCTTTCTTT. Its translation: CASSRSLGRAFF.